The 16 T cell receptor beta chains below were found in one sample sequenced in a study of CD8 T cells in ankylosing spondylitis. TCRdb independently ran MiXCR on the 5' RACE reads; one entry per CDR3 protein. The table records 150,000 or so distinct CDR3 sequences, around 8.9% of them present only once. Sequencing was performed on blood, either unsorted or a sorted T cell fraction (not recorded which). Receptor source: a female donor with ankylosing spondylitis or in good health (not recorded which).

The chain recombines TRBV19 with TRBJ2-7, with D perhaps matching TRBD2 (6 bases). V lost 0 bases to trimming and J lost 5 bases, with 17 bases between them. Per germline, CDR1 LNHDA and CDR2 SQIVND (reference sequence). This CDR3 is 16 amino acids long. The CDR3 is CASSIDRASVYHEQYF. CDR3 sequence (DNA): TGTGCCAGTAGTATAGATCGGGCTAGCGTGTACCACGAGCAGTACTTC. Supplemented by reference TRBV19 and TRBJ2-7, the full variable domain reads DGGITQSPKYLFRKEGQNVTLSCEQNLNHDAMYWYRQDPGQGLRLIYYSQIVNDFQKGDIAEGYSVSREKKESFPLTVTSAQKNPTAFYLCASSIDRASVYHEQYFGPGTRLTVT.

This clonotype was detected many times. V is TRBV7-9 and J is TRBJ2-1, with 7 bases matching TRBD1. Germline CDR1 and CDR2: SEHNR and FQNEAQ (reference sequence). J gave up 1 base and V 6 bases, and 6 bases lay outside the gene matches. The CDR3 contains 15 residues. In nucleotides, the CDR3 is TGTGCCAGCAGTCCGCCGGGACAGTCCTACAATGAGCAGTTCTTC. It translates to CASSPPGQSYNEQFF.

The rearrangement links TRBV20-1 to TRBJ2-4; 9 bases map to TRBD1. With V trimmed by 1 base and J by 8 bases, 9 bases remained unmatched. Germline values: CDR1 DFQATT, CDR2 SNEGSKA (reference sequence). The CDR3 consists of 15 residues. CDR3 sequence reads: CSARARQGVRDIQYF. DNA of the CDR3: TGCAGTGCTAGAGCTAGACAGGGGGTGAGGGACATTCAGTACTTC.

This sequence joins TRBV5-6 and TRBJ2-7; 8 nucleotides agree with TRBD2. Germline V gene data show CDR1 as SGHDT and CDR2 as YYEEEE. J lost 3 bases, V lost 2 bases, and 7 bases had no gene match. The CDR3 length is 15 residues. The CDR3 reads CASSFVGRADYEQYF. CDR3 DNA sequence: TGTGCCAGCAGCTTCGTCGGGAGGGCCGACTACGAGCAGTACTTC.

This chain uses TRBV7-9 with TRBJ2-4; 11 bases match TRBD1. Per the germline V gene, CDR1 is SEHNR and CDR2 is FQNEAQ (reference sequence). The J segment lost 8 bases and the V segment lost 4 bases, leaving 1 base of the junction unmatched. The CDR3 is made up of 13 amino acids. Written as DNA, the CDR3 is TGTGCCAGCAGCTGGGACAGGGGGGACATTCAGTACTTC. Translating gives CASSWDRGDIQYF.

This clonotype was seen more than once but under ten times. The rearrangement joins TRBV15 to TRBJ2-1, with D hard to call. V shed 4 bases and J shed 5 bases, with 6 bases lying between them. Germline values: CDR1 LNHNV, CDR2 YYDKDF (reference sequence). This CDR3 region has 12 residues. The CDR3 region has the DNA TGTGCCACCAGCAAATCTAACAATGAGCAGTTCTTC. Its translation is CATSKSNNEQFF.

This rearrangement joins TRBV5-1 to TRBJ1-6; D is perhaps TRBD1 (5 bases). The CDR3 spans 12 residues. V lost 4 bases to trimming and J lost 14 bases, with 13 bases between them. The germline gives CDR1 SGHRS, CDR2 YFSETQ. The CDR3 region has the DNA TGCGCCAGCAGCGACCGCGGGGCCTCCCTCCACTTT. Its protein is CASSDRGASLHF.

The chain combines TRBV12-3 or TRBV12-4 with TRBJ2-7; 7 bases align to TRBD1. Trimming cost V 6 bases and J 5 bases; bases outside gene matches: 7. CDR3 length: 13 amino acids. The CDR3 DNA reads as TGTGCCAGCAGCTTGACAGGGTTCGACGAGCAGTACTTC. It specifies CASSLTGFDEQYF.

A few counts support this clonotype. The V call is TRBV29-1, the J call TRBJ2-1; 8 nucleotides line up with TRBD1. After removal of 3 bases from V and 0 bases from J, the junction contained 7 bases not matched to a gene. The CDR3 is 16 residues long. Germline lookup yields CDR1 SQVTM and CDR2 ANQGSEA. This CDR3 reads CSVDKTGEFSYNEQFF. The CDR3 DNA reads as TGCAGCGTTGATAAGACAGGGGAATTCTCCTACAATGAGCAGTTCTTC.

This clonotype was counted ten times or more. This CDR3 reads CASSLRTSWIYNEQFF. CDR3 DNA: TGTGCCAGCAGTTTGCGGACTAGCTGGATTTACAATGAGCAGTTCTTC. The chain employs TRBV6-5 and TRBJ2-1; 8 bases match TRBD2. The CDR3 sequence is 16 residues long. The V gene's germline CDR1 is MNHEY and CDR2 SVGAGI. With V trimmed by 4 bases and J by 4 bases, 9 bases remained unmatched.

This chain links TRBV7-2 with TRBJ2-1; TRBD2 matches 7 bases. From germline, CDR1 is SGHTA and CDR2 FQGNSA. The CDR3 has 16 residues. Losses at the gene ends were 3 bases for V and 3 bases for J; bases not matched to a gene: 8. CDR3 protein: CTSSFRLAVGYNEQFF. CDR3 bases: TGTACCAGCAGCTTTCGACTAGCCGTGGGCTACAATGAGCAGTTCTTC.

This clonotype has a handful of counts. The CDR3 DNA follows: TGTGCCAGCAGTTTAAAAGCCGGGACACCCTCCTACGAGCAGTACTTC. This sequence encodes CASSLKAGTPSYEQYF. The V and J genes are TRBV28 and TRBJ2-7; weak D call: TRBD1 (6 bases). Germline CDR1 is MDHEN and CDR2 is SYDVKM. The V and J ends lost 2 bases and 0 bases respectively, with 14 bases between them. The CDR3 loop spans 16 amino acids.

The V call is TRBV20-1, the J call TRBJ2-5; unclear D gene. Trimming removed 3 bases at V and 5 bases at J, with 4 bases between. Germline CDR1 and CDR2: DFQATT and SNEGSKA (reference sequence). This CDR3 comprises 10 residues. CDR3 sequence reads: CSARMETQYF. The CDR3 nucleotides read TGCAGTGCTAGGATGGAGACCCAGTACTTC.

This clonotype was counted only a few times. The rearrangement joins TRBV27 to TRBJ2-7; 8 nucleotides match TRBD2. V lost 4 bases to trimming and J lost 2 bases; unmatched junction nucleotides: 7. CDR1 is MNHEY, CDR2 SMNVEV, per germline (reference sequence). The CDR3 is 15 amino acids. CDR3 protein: CASSWAGGDTYEQYF. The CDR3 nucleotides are TGTGCCAGCAGTTGGGCGGGAGGCGACACCTACGAGCAGTACTTC.

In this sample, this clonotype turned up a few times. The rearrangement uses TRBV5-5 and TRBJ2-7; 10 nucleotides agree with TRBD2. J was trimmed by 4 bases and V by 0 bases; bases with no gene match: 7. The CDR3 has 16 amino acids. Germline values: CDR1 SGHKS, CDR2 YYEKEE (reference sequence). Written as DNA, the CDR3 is TGTGCCAGCAGCTTGGAGGCTAGCGGGAGTGGGTACGAGCAGTACTTC. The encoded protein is CASSLEASGSGYEQYF.

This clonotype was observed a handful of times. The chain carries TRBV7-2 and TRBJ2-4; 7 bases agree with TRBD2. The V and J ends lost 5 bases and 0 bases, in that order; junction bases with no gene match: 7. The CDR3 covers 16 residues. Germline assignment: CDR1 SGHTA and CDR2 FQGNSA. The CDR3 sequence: CASSGGLGLAKNIQYF. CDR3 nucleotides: TGTGCCAGCAGCGGTGGACTAGGGCTAGCCAAAAACATTCAGTACTTC.